One and the same sample provided the 14 T cell receptor beta chains below, sequenced in a study of blood T cell repertoires in COVID-19. Repertoires were generated with immunoSEQ multiplex PCR, while TCRdb's copy carries only in-frame clones and drops some. The sample shows about 120,000 clones, 78% of them seen only once. Input material: peripheral blood. All receptors come from a man aged 65 to 85 with acute or convalescent COVID-19.

The genes are TRBV15 and TRBJ2-2; TRBD1 aligns across 10 bases. The CDR3 runs 14 residues. The V gene end was trimmed by 8 bases and the J gene end by 6 bases; junction bases not matched to a gene: 6. Germline CDR1 reads LNHNV; CDR2 reads YYDKDF (reference sequence). CDR3 amino acids: CATSGTGVAGELFF. The CDR3 coding sequence is TGTGCCACCTCCGGGACAGGGGTGGCCGGGGAGCTGTTTTTT.

This chain joins TRBV10-1 and TRBJ1-1; D is ambiguous. The CDR3 length is 13 residues. Germline lookup yields CDR1 WNHNN and CDR2 SYGVQD (reference sequence). Trimming pared 8 bases from V and 6 bases from J, leaving 16 bases between. This chain's CDR3 is CASATPTNPEAFF. CDR3 nucleotides: TGCGCCAGCGCGACACCTACCAACCCTGAAGCTTTCTTT.

This sequence joins TRBV4-1 and TRBJ2-7; D ambiguous. Germline loops: CDR1 MGHRA, CDR2 YSYEKL. This CDR3 comprises 16 residues. V lost 0 bases and J 2 bases, leaving 14 bases between the germline ends. CDR3 region: CASSQDRTVNTYEQYF. CDR3 nucleotide sequence: TGCGCCAGCAGCCAAGATAGAACAGTCAATACCTACGAGCAGTACTTC.

The rearrangement links TRBV7-8 to TRBJ2-5, with 9 nucleotides matching TRBD1. This CDR3 comprises 15 residues. Germline V gives CDR1 SGHVS, CDR2 FQNEAQ. J lost 5 bases, V lost 5 bases, and 9 bases had no gene match. CDR3 bases: TGTGCCAGCAGCCCACAGGGGGCTTTCTTTGAGACCCAGTACTTC. It encodes CASSPQGAFFETQYF. Looking up the rest from reference TRBV7-8 and TRBJ2-5 gives the full variable domain: GAGVSQSPRYKVAKRGQDVALRCDPISGHVSLFWYQQALGQGPEFLTYFQNEAQLDKSGLPSDRFFAERPEGSVSTLKIQRTQQEDSAVYLCASSPQGAFFETQYFGPGTRLLVL.

The chain uses TRBV9 and TRBJ2-7; 9 bases map to TRBD2. V shed 4 bases, J shed 1 base, and the junction held 6 bases outside the gene matches. CDR3 size: 15 residues. Germline loops: CDR1 SGDLS, CDR2 YYNGEE. The CDR3, as DNA: TGTGCCAGCAGCTCAAGCGGGGGGTCTTCCTACGAGCAGTACTTC. Protein: CASSSSGGSSYEQYF.

The chain combines TRBV5-8 with TRBJ2-1, with TRBD2 identical over 11 bases. This CDR3 is built from 15 residues. The germline V gene encodes CDR1 SGHTS and CDR2 YDEGEE. Losses at the gene ends were 5 bases for V and 9 bases for J; bases not matched to a gene: 10. CDR3 coding DNA: TGTGCCAGCAGTTTTCCGGGACTAGCGGCGCCTGAGCAGTTCTTC. Its protein is CASSFPGLAAPEQFF.

The chain employs TRBV4-1 and TRBJ1-2, with a tentative D call TRBD1 (6 bases). Trimming shortened V by 0 bases and J by 2 bases, and 7 bases separated the two germline ends. This CDR3 has 14 residues. Germline-derived CDR1 and CDR2 are MGHRA and YSYEKL. This CDR3 reads CASSQDTGNYGYTF. As DNA, the CDR3 is TGCGCCAGCAGCCAAGACACAGGGAACTATGGCTACACCTTC.

V is TRBV6-6 and J is TRBJ1-2; TRBD1 matches 7 bases. Per germline, CDR1 MNHNY and CDR2 SVGAGI (reference sequence). The CDR3 has 14 residues. With 2 bases clipped from V and 8 bases from J, the junction kept 8 bases outside the gene matches. The CDR3 is CASSYQTGNRGYTF. The DNA for the CDR3 is TGTGCCAGCAGTTACCAGACAGGGAATAGGGGCTACACCTTC.

The gene calls are TRBV5-1 and TRBJ2-5, with 9 positions matching TRBD2. With V trimmed by 2 bases and J by 0 bases, 5 bases remained unmatched. The CDR3 is 16 amino acids. The germline V gene has CDR1 SGHRS and CDR2 YFSETQ. The chain's CDR3 is CASSLGPSGDQETQYF. The CDR3, as DNA: TGCGCCAGCAGCTTAGGCCCTAGCGGGGACCAAGAGACCCAGTACTTC.

This chain connects TRBV12-5 to TRBJ2-2; the match to TRBD2 covers 9 bases. The CDR3 runs to 19 residues. From germline, CDR1 is LGHNT and CDR2 FRNRAP. V dropped 1 base and J dropped 6; count of bases not matched to a gene: 15. As DNA, the CDR3 is TGTGCTAGTGGTTTGGGTCCCGGGCGCGGGGGGGCCGTAGCCGGGGAGCTGTTTTTT. It codes for CASGLGPGRGGAVAGELFF.

This chain connects TRBV9 to TRBJ1-2, with 10 bases aligning to TRBD1. After removal of 3 bases from V and 8 bases from J, the junction contained 10 bases not matched to a gene. The CDR3 consists of 15 residues. Germline V gene sequence: CDR1 SGDLS, CDR2 YYNGEE. The CDR3 DNA reads as TGTGCCAGCAGCGAGGGGACAGGGGTCAAAAAAGGCTACACCTTC. The encoded protein is CASSEGTGVKKGYTF.

The sample holds a few counts of this clone. This chain joins TRBV7-2 and TRBJ2-3; D is possibly TRBD1 (5 bases). Germline CDR1 SGHTA, CDR2 FQGNSA. V was clipped by 0 bases and J by 1 base, with 11 bases between them. The CDR3 has 16 amino acids. The chain's CDR3 is CASSLAGRAGTDTQYF. The CDR3 DNA sequence: TGTGCCAGCAGCTTAGCTGGCAGGGCCGGCACAGATACGCAGTATTTT.

The J gene is TRBJ2-5, the V gene TRBV5-1, with 10 bases aligning to TRBD1. Germline V gene data show CDR1 as SGHRS and CDR2 as YFSETQ. This CDR3 comprises 16 residues. V lost 0 bases and J lost 5; bases outside the gene matches: 7. In DNA form, the CDR3 reads TGCGCCAGCAGCTTGGGAGGGACAGGGGTATGGGAGACCCAGTACTTC. Amino acid sequence: CASSLGGTGVWETQYF.

J is TRBJ1-4 and V is TRBV5-1; D is possibly TRBD1 (5 bases). This CDR3 is 14 amino acids long. The V end lost 4 bases, the J end lost 7 bases, and 14 bases lay between the germline ends. Germline CDR1 and CDR2: SGHRS and YFSETQ. This CDR3 is CASSRGTLGEKLFF. In DNA, the CDR3 is TGCGCCAGCAGCCGGGGGACTTTGGGTGAAAAACTGTTTTTT.